The T cell receptor beta chain under discussion was sequenced for a study of CD8 T cells in Susac syndrome. Overall study findings and caveats: It was acknowledged in the study that the number of individuals who were included in its TCR sequencing and HLA analysis was relatively small.

As regards this clonotype: The antigen is unknown.

This CDR3 comprises 16 residues. V dropped 0 bases and J dropped 4 bases, with 15 bases sitting between them. Germline V CDR1 and CDR2: LNHNV, YYDKDF (reference sequence). Random hexamers were used to reverse transcribe 0.5 to 1 ug of RNA. By means of immunoSEQ multiplex PCR, TCR beta CDR3 spanning 54 Vbeta and 13 Jbeta underwent amplification. One entry per CDR3 protein results from TCRdb running MiXCR on the immunoSEQ multiplex PCR reads. The table has about 150,000 distinct CDR3 sequences, less than 97% seen once. The sequence derives from a human donor with multiple sclerosis. The genes are TRBV15 and TRBJ1-2; D gene ambiguous. Sequencing input: CD8+ T cells from PBMCs. For the CDR3, the DNA is TGTGCCACCAGCAGAGACAAGGCAGCCAAATTCTATGGCTACACCTTC. Translated: CATSRDKAAKFYGYTF.